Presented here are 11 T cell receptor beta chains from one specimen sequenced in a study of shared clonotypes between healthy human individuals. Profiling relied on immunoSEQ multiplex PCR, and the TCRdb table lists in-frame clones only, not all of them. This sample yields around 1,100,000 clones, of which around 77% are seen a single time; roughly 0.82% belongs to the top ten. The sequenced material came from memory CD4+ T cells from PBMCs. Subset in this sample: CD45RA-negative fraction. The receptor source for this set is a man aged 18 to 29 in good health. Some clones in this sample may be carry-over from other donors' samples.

The chain's CDR3 is CSVEEPRGALTQYF. The DNA of the CDR3 is TGCAGCGTTGAAGAACCGCGGGGTGCTCTGACGCAGTATTTT. V usage is TRBV29-1 and J usage is TRBJ2-3; tentative D call: TRBD2 (6 bases). This CDR3 region has 14 residues. V lost 0 bases and J 9 bases, leaving 16 bases between the germline ends. The germline V gene has CDR1 SQVTM and CDR2 ANQGSEA.

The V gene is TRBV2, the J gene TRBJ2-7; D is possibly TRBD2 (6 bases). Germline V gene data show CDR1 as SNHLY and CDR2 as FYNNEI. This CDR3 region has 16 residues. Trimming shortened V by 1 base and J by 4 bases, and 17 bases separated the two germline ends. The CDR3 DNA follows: TGTGCCAGCAGTGAAGGGCCAGGGTTGCGGGATTACGAGCAGTACTTC. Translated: CASSEGPGLRDYEQYF.

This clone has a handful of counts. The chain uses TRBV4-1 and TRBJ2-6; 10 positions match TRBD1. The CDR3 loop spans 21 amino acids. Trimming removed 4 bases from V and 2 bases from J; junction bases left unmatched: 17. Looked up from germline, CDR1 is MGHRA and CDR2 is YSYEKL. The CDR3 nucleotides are TGCGCCAGCAGCCCCCGGGCCGAGACAGGGGGCCAAGGGGCTGGGGCCAACGTCCTGACTTTC. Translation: CASSPRAETGGQGAGANVLTF.

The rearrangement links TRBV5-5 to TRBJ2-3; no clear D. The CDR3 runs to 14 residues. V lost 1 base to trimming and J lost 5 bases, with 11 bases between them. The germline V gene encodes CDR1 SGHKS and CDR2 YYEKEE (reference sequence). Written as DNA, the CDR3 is TGTGCCAGCAGCTTGATGTACTTCCGAGATACGCAGTATTTT. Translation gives CASSLMYFRDTQYF.

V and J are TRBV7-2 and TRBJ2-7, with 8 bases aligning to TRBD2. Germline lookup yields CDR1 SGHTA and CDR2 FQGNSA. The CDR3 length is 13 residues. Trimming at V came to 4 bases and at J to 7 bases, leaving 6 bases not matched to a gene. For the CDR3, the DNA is TGTGCCAGCAGCTCGCGGACTAGCCTTGAGCAGTACTTC. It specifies CASSSRTSLEQYF.

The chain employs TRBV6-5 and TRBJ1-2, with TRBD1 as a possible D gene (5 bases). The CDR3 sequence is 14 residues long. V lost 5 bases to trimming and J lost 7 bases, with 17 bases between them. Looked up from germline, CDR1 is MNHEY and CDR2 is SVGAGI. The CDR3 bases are TGTGCCAGCAGTACTCGCGAGGGGACTGGTGGCTACACCTTC. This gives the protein CASSTREGTGGYTF.

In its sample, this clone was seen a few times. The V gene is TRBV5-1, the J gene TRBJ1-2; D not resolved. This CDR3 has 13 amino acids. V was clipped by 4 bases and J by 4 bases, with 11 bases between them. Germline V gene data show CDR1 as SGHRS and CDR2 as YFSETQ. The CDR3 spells CASSRLQPYGYTF. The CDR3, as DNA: TGCGCCAGCAGCCGACTACAACCCTATGGCTACACCTTC.

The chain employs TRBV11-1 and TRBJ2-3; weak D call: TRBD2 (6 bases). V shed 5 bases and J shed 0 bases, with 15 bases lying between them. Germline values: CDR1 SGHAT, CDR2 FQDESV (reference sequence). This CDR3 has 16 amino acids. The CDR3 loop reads CASSLSVGRSTDTQYF. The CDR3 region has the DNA TGTGCCAGCAGCCTCAGCGTAGGGAGGAGCACAGATACGCAGTATTTT.

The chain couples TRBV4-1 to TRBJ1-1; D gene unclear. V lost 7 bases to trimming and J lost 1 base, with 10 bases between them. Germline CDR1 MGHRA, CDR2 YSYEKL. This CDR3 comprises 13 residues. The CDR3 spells CASMGTANTEAFF. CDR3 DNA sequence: TGCGCCAGCATGGGCACTGCGAACACTGAAGCTTTCTTT.

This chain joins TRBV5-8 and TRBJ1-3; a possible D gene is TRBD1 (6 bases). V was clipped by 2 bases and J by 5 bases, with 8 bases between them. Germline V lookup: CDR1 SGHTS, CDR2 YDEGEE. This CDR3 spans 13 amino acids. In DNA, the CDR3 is TGTGCCAGCAGCTTTGGGACAAGAAACACCATATATTTT. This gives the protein CASSFGTRNTIYF.

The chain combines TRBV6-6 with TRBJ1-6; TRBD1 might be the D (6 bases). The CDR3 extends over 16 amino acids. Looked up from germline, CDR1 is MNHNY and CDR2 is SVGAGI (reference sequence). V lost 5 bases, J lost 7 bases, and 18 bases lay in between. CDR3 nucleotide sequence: TGTGCCAGCAGTAAAAGGACAGACTCACCAAATTCACCCCTCCACTTT. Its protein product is CASSKRTDSPNSPLHF.